The sequence of this T cell receptor beta chain was determined in a study of blood T cells in healthy people across ages. This clonotype was seen a handful of times. Antigen: not known. The CDR3 totals 14 residues. Germline V lookup: CDR1 DFQATT, CDR2 SNEGSKA (reference sequence). V was clipped by 6 bases and J by 5 bases; unmatched bases: 12. A second about 7 to 11 cycle PCR used barcoded and J-beta primers. Every molecule of cDNA carried a tag from a template-switch adaptor with 12 random nucleotides. Per-sample output comprised a minimum of 2.5 million paired-end reads containing CDR3. One entry per CDR3 protein, called by TCRdb with MiXCR from the 5' RACE reads. The profile shows about 1.8 million distinct CDR3 sequences, roughly 49% of them singletons. Study results and caveats: More naive CD4+ cells and higher diversity were found in long-lived than in aged donors.

The TCR originated in a woman aged 40 to 49 in good health. The V gene is TRBV20-1, the J gene TRBJ2-5, with 7 bases lining up with TRBD2. Sequencing used blood. The CDR3 region has the DNA TGCAGTGCCTCAACCCAGCGGGGAGAGGAGACCCAGTACTTC. Translating gives CSASTQRGEETQYF.